This T cell receptor (beta chain) was sequenced during a study of T-cell reconstitution after alpha-beta-depleted transplantation in children. Notes on the study in general: Roughly two months post-transplant, alpha-beta T cells reportedly originated from several hundred graft clones that had expanded. Elevated TCRbeta diversity at day 60 was traced, in some patients, to surviving recipient T cells and thymic progenitors. Once a year had passed after transplant, T-cell counts and diversity came mostly from newly produced T cells.

The TCRbeta library was prepared with unique molecular identifiers. Each CDR3 protein gets one entry after TCRdb re-called the PCR reads with MiXCR. Of about 460,000 distinct CDR3 sequences in the sample, 8% to 11% were seen once. The CDR3 length is 14 residues. CDR1 and CDR2 (germline): SQVTM, ANQGSEA. V was pared by 0 bases and J by 3 bases, with 12 bases between. A word on this clonotype: Its antigen is not known. This could be a read error, since a much larger clone is one nucleotide away.

This clonotype was sampled from a child under 10 years old with inherited bone marrow failure, due to receive a stem cell transplant. The J gene is TRBJ2-7, the V gene TRBV29-1; a weak D match, TRBD2 (5 bases). The sequenced sample was PBMCs, obtained before TCRalphabeta/CD19-depleted stem cell transplant. The CDR3 region has the DNA TGCAGCGTTGAAGAACCGGACGGAGGCTACGAGCAGTACTTC. This encodes CSVEEPDGGYEQYF.